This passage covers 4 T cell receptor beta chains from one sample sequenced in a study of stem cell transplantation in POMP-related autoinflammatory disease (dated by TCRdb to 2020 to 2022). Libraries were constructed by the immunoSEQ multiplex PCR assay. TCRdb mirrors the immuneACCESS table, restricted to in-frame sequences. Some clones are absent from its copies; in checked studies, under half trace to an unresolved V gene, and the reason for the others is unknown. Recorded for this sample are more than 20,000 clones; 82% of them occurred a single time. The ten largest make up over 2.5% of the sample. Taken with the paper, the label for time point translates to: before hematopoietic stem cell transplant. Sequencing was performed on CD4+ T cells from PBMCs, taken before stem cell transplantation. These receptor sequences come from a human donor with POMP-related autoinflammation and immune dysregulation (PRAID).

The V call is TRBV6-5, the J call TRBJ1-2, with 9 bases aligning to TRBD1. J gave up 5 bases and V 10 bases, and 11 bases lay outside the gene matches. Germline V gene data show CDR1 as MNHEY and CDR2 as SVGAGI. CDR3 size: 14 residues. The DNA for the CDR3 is TGTGCCACTGGCTCCGGGACAGGGCCGTATGGCTACACCTTC. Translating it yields CATGSGTGPYGYTF.

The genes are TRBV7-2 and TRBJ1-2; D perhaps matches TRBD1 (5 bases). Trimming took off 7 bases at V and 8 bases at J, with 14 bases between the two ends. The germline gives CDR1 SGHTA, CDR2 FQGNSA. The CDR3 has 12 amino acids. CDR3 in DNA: TGTGCCAGCACTGGGGGAGGGGACGGCTACACCTTC. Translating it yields CASTGGGDGYTF. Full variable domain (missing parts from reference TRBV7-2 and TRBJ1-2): GAGVSQSPSNKVTEKGKDVELRCDPISGHTALYWYRQSLGQGLEFLIYFQGNSAPDKSGLPSDRFSAERTGGSVSTLTIQRTQQEDSAVYLCASTGGGDGYTFGSGTRLTVV.

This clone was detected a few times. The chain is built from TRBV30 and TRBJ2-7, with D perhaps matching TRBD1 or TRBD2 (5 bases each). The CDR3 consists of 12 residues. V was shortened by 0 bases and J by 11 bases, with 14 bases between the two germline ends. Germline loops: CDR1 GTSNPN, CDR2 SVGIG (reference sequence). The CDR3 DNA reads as TGTGCCTGGAGTGTACTTGGGGGAAAGGAGTACTTC. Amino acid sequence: CAWSVLGGKEYF.

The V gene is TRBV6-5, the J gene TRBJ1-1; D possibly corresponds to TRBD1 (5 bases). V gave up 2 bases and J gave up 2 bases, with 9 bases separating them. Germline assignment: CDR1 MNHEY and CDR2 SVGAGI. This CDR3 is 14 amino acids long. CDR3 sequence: CASSYRRGNTEAFF. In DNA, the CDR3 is TGTGCCAGCAGTTACCGTAGGGGAAACACTGAAGCTTTCTTT.